This paragraph covers one T cell receptor (beta chain) sequence. The antigen is undetermined. This entry comes from a study of T cell repertoires and HLA-DP antigens. Sequencing was performed with immunoSEQ multiplex PCR; in TCRdb, only in-frame clones are kept and a portion is missing. Of about 89,000 clones listed, roughly nine tenths are singletons. This CDR3 region has 15 residues. Germline CDR1 and CDR2: SGHAT and FQNNGV. Trimming shortened V by 5 bases and J by 0 bases, and 13 bases separated the two germline ends. Study-wide results and limits: Against one allele, clones undetected before culture averaged about 34%; against the other, around 50%.

This TCR was sampled from a man aged 50 to 60 in good health and CMV-seronegative. The rearrangement joins TRBV11-2 to TRBJ1-2; a weak D match, TRBD1 (5 bases). Specimen: CD4+ T cells from PBMCs. In DNA, the CDR3 is TGTGCCAGCAGCCCCAGTCGGGGGGCTAACTATGGCTACACCTTC. Translation: CASSPSRGANYGYTF.